This T cell receptor beta chain was observed in a study of blood T cell repertoires in COVID-19 (dated by TCRdb to the early 2020s). Notes on the research overall: Collaborator samples came from the United States, Italy and Spain and covered acute and convalescent phases of COVID-19. The repertoires were released in a freely available public database meant as a resource for research on the immune response to SARS-CoV-2. The samples were drawn from the first 160 participants of the ongoing ImmuneRACE study and from 1,254 subjects provided by 6 global collaborators. The material from the prospective study consisted of cDNA or gDNA derived from T cells, B-cell-depleted T cells, or PBMCs. Sample metadata almost always included a de-identified subject ID, COVID-19 status, age in years and sex. Subjects who had been exposed to COVID-19, were actively infected with it, or had recovered from it provided the deeply sampled blood TCRbeta repertoires that made up the dataset. HLA class I and class II types, where available, came from metadata supplied by the sample provider rather than from assay-based typing.

This clone was picked up one time. Its antigen is unknown. Base qualities are not at hand, and no much larger clone is one base apart. What the authors observed across the whole study: The amount of clinical and demographic metadata varied by source and participant and was provided uncurated.

Participants in the prospective study were enrolled through a virtual design, were aged roughly 18 to 100 years, and lived in 20 to 30 United States geographic areas. In the prospective study, cohorts were assigned on the basis of participant-reported clinical history obtained from a screening survey and a study questionnaire. Recovered participants in ImmuneRACE Cohort 3 were defined by two consecutive negative NP/OP PCR tests, clearance by a healthcare professional, or resolution of symptoms. Mobile phlebotomists in the prospective study collected whole blood, serum and a nasopharyngeal or oropharyngeal swab from every participant. Participants in the prospective study had the option to provide additional blood draws and questionnaires over a roughly 2-month period. Prospective study blood samples were shipped either frozen or at room temperature before DNA extraction. Per the germline V gene (reference sequence), SGHNT is the CDR1 and YYREEE is the CDR2. Including the terminal cysteine and phenylalanine, the CDR3 comprises 16 residues. The retained sequence is limited to the CDR3, 48 bases, with the frame set at the first base. From V the trimming removes 3 bases and from J it removes 1 base, while the gene matches leave 7 bases of the junction unaccounted for.

TCRbeta CDR3 regions were amplified from genomic DNA by means of the immunoSEQ Assay, a bias-controlled multiplex PCR. The study's processing was this. The number of nucleated cells in each sample was estimated by amplification of reference gene primers within the assay. Sequence reads were collapsed and filtered to measure the absolute abundance of every unique TCRbeta CDR3 rearrangement. For each sample, productive Simpson clonality was calculated as the square root of Simpson's diversity index over productive rearrangements. Not all clones reach the TCRdb copy of this immuneACCESS table, which keeps in-frame sequences only. Checked studies attribute under half of the gap to unresolved V genes and leave the rest unexplained. V and J calls plus clone size are reproduced from that table; the DNA served to infer D and trimming. Here the sample has 300,000 to 450,000 clones; about 90% occur a single time. The ten biggest clones cover 1.3% of the sample.

This receptor was taken from a man aged 30-40 years who had recovered from COVID-19. Recombination connected TRBV5-4 to TRBJ2-4; 7 nucleotides in the junction match TRBD1. Sequenced material: PBMCs or T cells enriched from blood (not recorded which). The CDR3 is CASSSPLDRAKNIQYF. The bases read TGTGCCAGCAGCTCCCCCCTGGACAGGGCCAAAAACATTCAGTACTTC. Where the CDR3 stops, the reference TRBV5-4 and TRBJ2-4 genes take over; the full variable domain is ETGVTQSPTHLIKTRGQQVTLRCSSQSGHNTVSWYQQALGQGPQFIFQYYREEENGRGNFPPRFSGLQFPNYSSELNVNALELDDSALYLCASSSPLDRAKNIQYFGAGTRLSVL.